A selection of T cell receptor beta chains follows, all from one sample in a study of regulatory T cells in long-lasting Graves disease. Each CDR3 protein is one row after TCRdb ran MiXCR on the multiplex PCR reads. Of 400,000 to 500,000 distinct CDR3 sequences listed, about 14% are singletons. The same specimen was also included in a second study, on T cells in Graves' hyperthyroidism and ophthalmopathy.

This material consisted of peripheral blood mononuclear cells (PBMCs), taken at new diagnosis, from a patient treated with antithyroid drugs. The origin of the receptors is a woman aged 45-65 years with Graves disease. CDR3s include the opening cysteine and the closing phenylalanine or tryptophan. A D gene is named only where the DNA matches it firmly. Size values are once, few and many counts, or a class for expanded clones, and some rows have none.

J gene: TRBJ2-3; D gene: TRBD1; clone size: many; V gene: TRBV12-5; CDR3 DNA: TGTGCTAGTGGTTTCGGGACAGGGAAGGGTGAGACGCAGTATTTT; CDR3 protein: CASGFGTGKGETQYF
J gene: TRBJ1-6; D gene: NA; clone size: NA; V gene: TRBV12-3/TRBV12-4; CDR3 DNA: TGTGCCAGCACTGCTGGGGGAGGCTCACCCCTCCACTTT; CDR3 protein: CASTAGGGSPLHF
J gene: TRBJ2-5; D gene: TRBD1; clone size: many; V gene: TRBV20-1; CDR3 DNA: TGCAGTGCTAGAGGGAGGACAGGGTTAGCGTACGAGACCCAGTACTTC; CDR3 protein: CSARGRTGLAYETQYF
J gene: TRBJ2-3; D gene: NA; clone size: many; V gene: TRBV6-1; CDR3 DNA: TGTGCCAGCAGTGAAGCGCTTCAGGGGCTTCGGCCAGATACGCAGTATTTT; CDR3 protein: CASSEALQGLRPDTQYF
J gene: TRBJ2-1; D gene: NA; clone size: many; V gene: TRBV11-2; CDR3 DNA: TGTGCCAGCAGCTTAGATGGGGGGATAACGGGGTCTGAGCAGTTCTTC; CDR3 protein: CASSLDGGITGSEQFF
J gene: TRBJ1-5; D gene: NA; clone size: many; V gene: TRBV24-1; CDR3 DNA: TGTGCCACCAGTGCCCCAGATCAGCCCCAGCATTTT; CDR3 protein: CATSAPDQPQHF
J gene: TRBJ2-5; D gene: TRBD1; clone size: many; V gene: TRBV2; CDR3 DNA: TGTGCCAGCAGCACCGGGACAGGGGCGGAGACCCAGTACTTC; CDR3 protein: CASSTGTGAETQYF
J gene: TRBJ2-1; D gene: NA; clone size: many; V gene: TRBV24-1; CDR3 DNA: TGTGCCACCAGTGTTAGAAATGAGCAGTTCTTC; CDR3 protein: CATSVRNEQFF
J gene: TRBJ1-1; D gene: NA; clone size: few; V gene: TRBV10-3; CDR3 DNA: TGTGACATCAGTGACCCCACAGAGAACACTGAAGCTTTCTTT; CDR3 protein: CDISDPTENTEAFF
J gene: TRBJ2-2; D gene: NA; clone size: NA; V gene: TRBV9; CDR3 DNA: TGTGCCAGCAGCGGAGTTTCGGCGAACACCGGGGAGCTGTTTTTT; CDR3 protein: CASSGVSANTGELFF
J gene: TRBJ1-5; D gene: NA; clone size: many; V gene: TRBV28; CDR3 DNA: TGTGCCAGCAGTTTTTGGACCGGGACGGAAAAAAGCAATCAGCCCCAGCATTTT; CDR3 protein: CASSFWTGTEKSNQPQHF
J gene: TRBJ2-7; D gene: NA; clone size: many; V gene: TRBV7-3; CDR3 DNA: TGTGCCAGCAGCTTCCGGCAAGGCTACGAGCAGTACTTC; CDR3 protein: CASSFRQGYEQYF
J gene: TRBJ1-2; D gene: NA; clone size: many; V gene: TRBV29-1; CDR3 DNA: TGCAGCGTTGAGGTGCCGGGAGGCACGGGTGGCTACACCTTC; CDR3 protein: CSVEVPGGTGGYTF
J gene: TRBJ1-5; D gene: TRBD1; clone size: few; V gene: TRBV28; CDR3 DNA: TGTGCCAGCAGTTTATACGACAGGGGGGTGTCAGACCAGCATTTT; CDR3 protein: CASSLYDRGVSDQHF
J gene: TRBJ1-1; D gene: NA; clone size: many; V gene: TRBV3-1; CDR3 DNA: TGTGCCAGCAGCCACTTAGAGGACACTGAAGCTTTCTTT; CDR3 protein: CASSHLEDTEAFF
J gene: TRBJ2-3; D gene: TRBD2; clone size: few; V gene: TRBV10-3; CDR3 DNA: TGTGCCATCATGGAGGGGACTAGTGGGTATACGCAGTATTTT; CDR3 protein: CAIMEGTSGYTQYF
J gene: TRBJ2-1; D gene: TRBD2; clone size: few; V gene: TRBV5-8; CDR3 DNA: TGTGCCAGCAGCACCACTAGCGGGGGTGCGGCTGAGCAGTTCTTC; CDR3 protein: CASSTTSGGAAEQFF
J gene: TRBJ1-1; D gene: TRBD1; clone size: NA; V gene: TRBV6-1; CDR3 DNA: TGTGCCAGCAGTGGCCCCGGACAGGGTACCACTGAAGCTTTCTTT; CDR3 protein: CASSGPGQGTTEAFF
J gene: TRBJ1-2; D gene: NA; clone size: few; V gene: TRBV9; CDR3 DNA: TGTGCCAGCAGCGAGGAGGGGGATCAGTATGGCTACACCTTC; CDR3 protein: CASSEEGDQYGYTF
J gene: TRBJ1-2; D gene: NA; clone size: many; V gene: TRBV12-5; CDR3 DNA: TGTGCTAGTGGGGACGACAGGTTCGGATCTGGCTACACCTTC; CDR3 protein: CASGDDRFGSGYTF
J gene: TRBJ2-3; D gene: TRBD2; clone size: once; V gene: TRBV27; CDR3 DNA: TGTGCCAGCAGTTCCGGGAGGCTAGCGGGAGCCGATACGCAGTATTTT; CDR3 protein: CASSSGRLAGADTQYF
J gene: TRBJ1-4; D gene: TRBD1; clone size: many; V gene: TRBV11-2; CDR3 DNA: TGTGCCAGCAGCTTAAGACAGGGAGAAAATGAAAAACTGTTTTTT; CDR3 protein: CASSLRQGENEKLFF
J gene: TRBJ1-1; D gene: NA; clone size: many; V gene: TRBV5-1; CDR3 DNA: TGCGCCACCAGGACAGAGCAGAACACTGAAGCTTTCTTT; CDR3 protein: CATRTEQNTEAFF
J gene: TRBJ1-5; D gene: NA; clone size: few; V gene: TRBV6-1; CDR3 DNA: TGTGCCAGCAGTGAAGTGAGGGGCAATCAGCCCCAGCATTTT; CDR3 protein: CASSEVRGNQPQHF
J gene: TRBJ1-2; D gene: NA; clone size: few; V gene: TRBV2; CDR3 DNA: TGTGCCAGCAGCCGGGCCCTTGGGTATGGCTACACCTTC; CDR3 protein: CASSRALGYGYTF
J gene: TRBJ2-2; D gene: TRBD2; clone size: few; V gene: TRBV7-9; CDR3 DNA: TGTGCCAGCAGCTACAGCGGGACGAACACCGGGGGGCTGTTTTTT; CDR3 protein: CASSYSGTNTGGLFF
J gene: TRBJ2-5; D gene: NA; clone size: NA; V gene: TRBV9; CDR3 DNA: TGTGCCAGCAGCAGTCAATCCTTGCTAGGGGAGACCCAGTACTTC; CDR3 protein: CASSSQSLLGETQYF
J gene: TRBJ2-7; D gene: NA; clone size: many; V gene: TRBV28; CDR3 DNA: TGTGCCAGCAGGTCTGGCGGGACGATCTACGAGCAGTACTTC; CDR3 protein: CASRSGGTIYEQYF
J gene: TRBJ2-7; D gene: NA; clone size: NA; V gene: TRBV5-1; CDR3 DNA: TGCGCCAGCAGCTTGGCTCAACCAGACTACGAGCAGTACTTC; CDR3 protein: CASSLAQPDYEQYF
J gene: TRBJ2-5; D gene: TRBD2; clone size: many; V gene: TRBV12-3/TRBV12-4; CDR3 DNA: TGTGCCAGCAGTTTACATAGCGGGGTCCAAGAGACCCAGTACTTC; CDR3 protein: CASSLHSGVQETQYF
J gene: TRBJ2-7; D gene: NA; clone size: few; V gene: TRBV27; CDR3 DNA: TGTGCCAGCAGTTTATCTTTACAGTTCTACGAGCAGTACTTC; CDR3 protein: CASSLSLQFYEQYF
J gene: TRBJ2-1; D gene: NA; clone size: many; V gene: TRBV19; CDR3 DNA: TGTGCCAGTAATATAGTTGCTAGGCCCTACAATGAGCAGTTCTTC; CDR3 protein: CASNIVARPYNEQFF
J gene: TRBJ2-4; D gene: NA; clone size: many; V gene: TRBV2; CDR3 DNA: TGTGCCAGCAGTGGGACAGGAGGGGCAAACATTCAGTACTTC; CDR3 protein: CASSGTGGANIQYF